One and the same sample provided the 8 T cell receptor beta chains below, sequenced in a study of blood T cell repertoires in COVID-19. TCRdb's table, derived via immunoSEQ multiplex PCR, lists solely in-frame clones and lacks some. The sample holds some 220,000 clones, around 80% seen once. Sequencing used peripheral blood. These receptors all come from a man aged 50 to 60 with active or convalescent COVID-19.

This clone has a handful of counts. An end of the junction differs from the germline gene, which may be a read error. V usage is TRBV27 and J usage is TRBJ2-1, with TRBD2 matching 8 bases. Germline CDR1 reads MNHEY; CDR2 reads SMNVEV (reference sequence). This CDR3 has 14 amino acids. The CDR3 DNA reads as TGTGCCAGCAGGGCGCTAGCGGGCATAGATGAACAGTTCTTC. It specifies CASRALAGIDEQFF.

The chain recombines TRBV7-8 with TRBJ1-1; D may be TRBD1 (6 bases). This CDR3 region has 13 residues. The germline gives CDR1 SGHVS, CDR2 FQNEAQ. V lost 6 bases and J 11 bases, leaving 19 bases between the germline ends. CDR3 nucleotide sequence: TGTGCCAGCAGGTCGGGGGGCGCAGGGGTCGCTTTCTTT. It translates to CASRSGGAGVAFF.

This clone has a handful of counts. The J gene is TRBJ2-7, the V gene TRBV13, with 8 bases fitting TRBD2. In germline, CDR1 is PRHDT, CDR2 FYEKMQ (reference sequence). This CDR3 comprises 15 residues. J gave up 2 bases and V 3 bases, and 6 bases lay outside the gene matches. The DNA of the CDR3 is TGTGCCAGCAGCTTCCGCGGGGGGCCCCCCTACGAGCAGTACGTC. It is translated as CASSFRGGPPYEQYV.

The chain carries TRBV2 and TRBJ2-3; 7 nucleotides line up with TRBD1. V lost 6 bases to trimming and J lost 1 base; unmatched junction nucleotides: 7. Germline CDR1 reads SNHLY; CDR2 reads FYNNEI. The CDR3 sequence is 15 residues long. The CDR3 sequence is CASRDGTVGTDTQYF. In DNA form, the CDR3 reads TGTGCCAGCAGAGACGGGACAGTCGGCACAGATACGCAGTATTTT.

The chain combines TRBV25-1 with TRBJ2-1, with TRBD2 identical over 11 bases. V lost 4 bases and J lost 7; bases outside the gene matches: 9. This CDR3 region has 16 residues. CDR1 is MGHDK, CDR2 SYGVNS, per germline. The CDR3, as DNA: TGTGCCAGCAGTGTATCGACTAGCGGGATCAAAAATGAGCAGTTCTTC. This sequence encodes CASSVSTSGIKNEQFF.

The rearrangement joins TRBV6-5 to TRBJ2-1, with a weak D call TRBD2 (7 bases). V was shortened by 6 bases and J by 3 bases, with 15 bases between the two germline ends. This CDR3 region has 15 residues. Germline V lookup: CDR1 MNHEY, CDR2 SVGAGI. The CDR3 protein is CASRSGGGGYNEQFF. The CDR3 DNA reads TGTGCCAGCAGGTCCGGCGGGGGCGGCTACAATGAGCAGTTCTTC.

J is TRBJ1-6 and V is TRBV5-5; 9 bases line up with TRBD1. Looked up from germline, CDR1 is SGHKS and CDR2 is YYEKEE (reference sequence). CDR3 length equals 16 residues. Germline trimming cut 2 bases from V and 12 bases from J; bases unmatched to any gene: 12. The CDR3 is CASSLQPGQGMRPLHF. CDR3 nucleotide sequence: TGTGCCAGCAGCTTACAACCGGGACAGGGAATGCGACCCCTCCACTTT.

The chain employs TRBV27 and TRBJ1-2; TRBD1 agrees at 9 bases. The germline gives CDR1 MNHEY, CDR2 SMNVEV (reference sequence). This CDR3 comprises 14 residues. Trimming took 6 bases from V and 3 from J; bases not matched to a gene: 5. The CDR3 coding sequence is TGTGCCAGCAGGGGGACAGGGACACACTATGGCTACACCTTC. Translated: CASRGTGTHYGYTF.